The 29 T cell receptor beta chains below all came from one sample that was sequenced in a study of blood T cell repertoires in COVID-19. Method: immunoSEQ multiplex PCR; TCRdb's copy keeps in-frame clones and lacks some. The table lists about 29,000 clones, 80% to 90% of them singletons. The sample comprised peripheral blood. These TCRs come from a human donor in a cohort sampled during active COVID-19.

This clone appeared a single time. This chain connects TRBV9 to TRBJ2-1; the match to TRBD1 covers 7 bases. Germline loops: CDR1 SGDLS, CDR2 YYNGEE. The CDR3 covers 15 residues. With V trimmed by 3 bases and J by 4 bases, 7 bases remained unmatched. CDR3 loop: CASSGGGALYNEQFF. CDR3 in DNA: TGTGCCAGCAGCGGAGGGGGCGCATTATACAATGAGCAGTTCTTC.

The rearrangement links TRBV7-6 to TRBJ2-1; 9 positions match TRBD1. V was clipped by 7 bases and J by 4 bases; unmatched bases: 8. The germline CDR1 and CDR2 sequences are SGHVS and FNYEAQ. This CDR3 contains 15 residues. For the CDR3, the DNA is TGTGCCAGCACTTCTGGGACAGGGCCTTACAATGAGCAGTTCTTC. This encodes CASTSGTGPYNEQFF.

The J gene is TRBJ1-2, the V gene TRBV2; D is unclear. V was trimmed by 7 bases and J by 8 bases, leaving 17 bases between them. Germline assignment: CDR1 SNHLY and CDR2 FYNNEI. The CDR3 spans 13 residues. The CDR3 is CASTDDRAGGYTF. CDR3 bases: TGTGCCAGCACCGACGACCGGGCGGGGGGCTACACCTTC.

This clone was picked up one time. The chain is built from TRBV11-3 and TRBJ2-3; 11 bases match TRBD2. This CDR3 spans 14 amino acids. In germline, CDR1 is SGHNT, CDR2 YENEEA. Germline trimming cut 4 bases from V and 5 bases from J; bases unmatched to any gene: 2. In nucleotides, the CDR3 is TGTGCCAGCAGCTCCGGACTAGCGGGAGATACGCAGTATTTT. As protein: CASSSGLAGDTQYF.

This sequence joins TRBV29-1 and TRBJ2-2; weak D call: TRBD2 (6 bases). Germline-derived CDR1 and CDR2 are SQVTM and ANQGSEA. The CDR3 spans 11 residues. The CDR3 region is CGGQNTGELFF. The CDR3 region has the DNA TGCGGAGGGCAGAACACCGGGGAGCTGTTTTTT.

The rearrangement links TRBV2 to TRBJ2-1, with 12 bases matching TRBD2. Germline values: CDR1 SNHLY, CDR2 FYNNEI. The CDR3 consists of 14 residues. Unmatched junction bases numbered 8, after V lost 2 bases and J lost 15 bases. The CDR3 DNA sequence: TGTGCCAGCAGTGAACCTAGCGGGGGGGCCGGGCGGTTCTTC. This gives the protein CASSEPSGGAGRFF.

This clone was picked up a small number of times. The rearrangement links TRBV11-1 to TRBJ2-7; the D gene is possibly TRBD1 (5 bases). The germline gives CDR1 SGHAT, CDR2 FQDESV (reference sequence). The CDR3 is made up of 14 amino acids. V dropped 3 bases and J dropped 2 bases, with 11 bases sitting between them. CDR3 nucleotide sequence: TGTGCCAGCAGCTTGTTGGGCAGGGCCTACGAGCAGTACTTC. Translated: CASSLLGRAYEQYF. The variable domain in full, with the rest retrieved from reference TRBV11-1 and TRBJ2-7, is EAEVAQSPRYKITEKSQAVAFWCDPISGHATLYWYRQILGQGPELLVQFQDESVVDDSQLPKDRFSAERLKGVDSTLKIQPAELGDSAMYLCASSLLGRAYEQYFGPGTRLTVT.

V gene TRBV5-6 combines with J gene TRBJ2-5; no reliable D call. This CDR3 is built from 12 residues. Trimming took off 3 bases at V and 4 bases at J, with 7 bases between the two ends. The germline CDR1 and CDR2 sequences are SGHDT and YYEEEE. The CDR3 region is CASSSRGETQYF. The CDR3 DNA sequence: TGTGCCAGCAGCTCCAGAGGAGAGACCCAGTACTTC.

The genes are TRBV7-8 and TRBJ2-1, with 8 bases that match TRBD1. This CDR3 has 15 residues. Germline V lookup: CDR1 SGHVS, CDR2 FQNEAQ. Trimming took 7 bases from V and 0 from J; bases not matched to a gene: 5. DNA for the CDR3: TGTGCCAGCACCTGGGGGACAGGCTCCTACAATGAGCAGTTCTTC. Residues: CASTWGTGSYNEQFF.

CDR3 protein: CASSQASAGGGTDTQYF. In DNA form, the CDR3 reads TGTGCCAGCAGCCAAGCGTCCGCGGGGGGTGGGACAGATACGCAGTATTTT. The chain is built from TRBV4-2 and TRBJ2-3; the match to TRBD2 covers 8 bases. The germline gives CDR1 LGHNA, CDR2 YNFKEQ. This CDR3 has 17 residues. The ends lost 1 base at V and 3 bases at J; junction bases unmatched: 9.

The CDR3 DNA is TGTGCCAGCAGCTTATTAGGCGGGGGGAACTACAATGAGCAGTTCTTC. This codes for CASSLLGGGNYNEQFF. This chain uses TRBV7-2 with TRBJ2-1, with 8 bases lining up with TRBD2. This CDR3 is built from 16 residues. V gave up 2 bases and J gave up 3 bases; unmatched junction bases: 6. The V gene's germline CDR1 is SGHTA and CDR2 FQGNSA.

The chain carries TRBV28 and TRBJ2-1; 8 bases map to TRBD2. This CDR3 has 15 residues. V lost 5 bases, J lost 2 bases, and 5 bases stayed unmatched. Germline values: CDR1 MDHEN, CDR2 SYDVKM. This CDR3 reads CASSPPGLAYNEQFF. CDR3 in DNA: TGTGCCAGCAGTCCCCCGGGACTAGCCTACAATGAGCAGTTCTTC.

The chain links TRBV9 to TRBJ2-5, with 7 positions matching TRBD1. The CDR3 runs to 15 residues. After removal of 3 bases from V and 10 bases from J, the junction contained 15 bases not matched to a gene. Germline V gives CDR1 SGDLS, CDR2 YYNGEE. The CDR3 loop is CASSADGAGGLLQYF. CDR3 sequence (DNA): TGTGCCAGCAGCGCCGATGGGGCAGGGGGTTTGCTCCAGTACTTC.

The chain couples TRBV4-3 to TRBJ2-5; D uncertain. The length of the CDR3 is 15 residues. V dropped 4 bases and J dropped 3 bases, with 15 bases sitting between them. Per germline, CDR1 LGHNA and CDR2 YSLEER. CDR3 sequence (DNA): TGCGCCAGCAGCCCCAGCGCACCCGGCGAAGAGACCCAGTACTTC. Its translation: CASSPSAPGEETQYF.

This clone was recorded only once. The chain is built from TRBV7-9 and TRBJ2-3; no reliable D call. Germline loops: CDR1 SEHNR, CDR2 FQNEAQ (reference sequence). There are 15 residues in the CDR3. V gave up 6 bases and J gave up 6 bases, with 19 bases separating them. The CDR3 loop reads CASSSEEMRFDTQYF. The CDR3 DNA sequence: TGTGCCAGCAGTTCTGAGGAAATGAGGTTTGATACGCAGTATTTT.

The chain uses TRBV28 and TRBJ2-1; 7 positions agree with TRBD1. The trim removed 4 bases at V and 0 bases at J, leaving 9 bases unmatched. Germline V gene data show CDR1 as MDHEN and CDR2 as SYDVKM. The CDR3 is 17 residues long. The CDR3 nucleotides read TGTGCCAGCAGTTCCCGGGACAGATATTACTCCTACAATGAGCAGTTCTTC. Its protein is CASSSRDRYYSYNEQFF.

The chain recombines TRBV11-1 with TRBJ2-1, with 14 positions matching TRBD2. Germline-derived CDR1 and CDR2 are SGHAT and FQDESV (reference sequence). This CDR3 region has 15 residues. V lost 5 bases, J lost 7 bases, and 4 bases stayed unmatched. For the CDR3, the DNA is TGTGCCAGCAGCCACCGACTAGCGGGGGGGAATGAGCAGTTCTTC. Translation: CASSHRLAGGNEQFF.

The CDR3 sequence is CASSYSPIRQNSPLHF. The CDR3, as DNA: TGTGCCAGCAGTTACTCGCCCATCAGACAGAATTCACCCCTCCACTTT. The rearrangement joins TRBV6-2 or TRBV6-3 to TRBJ1-6, with a weak D call TRBD1 (5 bases). This CDR3 is built from 16 residues. Trimming left V 0 bases short and J 7 bases short, with 13 bases between. Germline values: CDR1 MNHEY, CDR2 SVGEGT.

Details on this clone: One end of the junction varies from germline; a read error may be responsible. The chain joins TRBV15 to TRBJ2-7, with D possibly TRBD1 on 5 matching bases. The CDR3 sequence is 13 residues long. CDR1 LNHNV and CDR2 YYDKDF come from the germline V gene (reference sequence). CDR3 loop: CATRTPPDSPKHF. Here the CDR3 DNA reads TGTGCCACCAGAACGCCTCCTGACAGTCCCAAGCACTTC.

The V gene is TRBV2, the J gene TRBJ1-1; 10 bases fit TRBD1. V lost 2 bases to trimming and J lost 3 bases; unmatched junction nucleotides: 6. The germline V gene has CDR1 SNHLY and CDR2 FYNNEI. The CDR3 runs 16 residues. CDR3 sequence reads: CASSEQWTGGYTEAFF. In nucleotides, the CDR3 is TGTGCCAGCAGTGAACAATGGACAGGGGGATACACTGAAGCTTTCTTT.

In DNA, the CDR3 is TGTGCCAGCAGCCCGACAGGACGAACCGGGGAGCTGTTTTTT. It codes for CASSPTGRTGELFF. The V gene is TRBV7-9, the J gene TRBJ2-2; tentative D call: TRBD1 (6 bases). This CDR3 spans 14 amino acids. The germline gives CDR1 SEHNR, CDR2 FQNEAQ (reference sequence). V lost 5 bases to trimming and J lost 5 bases, with 12 bases between them.

V is TRBV7-9 and J is TRBJ1-1; a weak D match, TRBD1 (5 bases). From germline, CDR1 is SEHNR and CDR2 FQNEAQ (reference sequence). This CDR3 has 13 amino acids. V lost 2 bases and J 2 bases, leaving 6 bases between the germline ends. The CDR3 DNA reads TGTGCCAGCAGCTTACAGGGAAACACTGAAGCTTTCTTT. It encodes CASSLQGNTEAFF.

The V and J genes are TRBV5-1 and TRBJ2-5, with 13 nucleotides matching TRBD2. Germline lookup yields CDR1 SGHRS and CDR2 YFSETQ. V lost 4 bases to trimming and J lost 2 bases; unmatched junction nucleotides: 2. The CDR3 loop spans 15 amino acids. The CDR3 coding sequence is TGCGCCAGCAGCCCACTAGCGGGGGGGCAAGAGACCCAGTACTTC. It translates to CASSPLAGGQETQYF.

The chain employs TRBV7-2 and TRBJ2-1, with 13 bases fitting TRBD2. J was trimmed by 0 bases and V by 5 bases; bases with no gene match: 4. Germline CDR1 SGHTA, CDR2 FQGNSA. This CDR3 spans 17 amino acids. The CDR3 spells CASSARLAGGSYNEQFF. The CDR3 nucleotides are TGTGCCAGCAGCGCCCGACTAGCGGGGGGCTCCTACAATGAGCAGTTCTTC. The full variable domain, with the rest looked up from reference TRBV7-2 and TRBJ2-1, is GAGVSQSPSNKVTEKGKDVELRCDPISGHTALYWYRQSLGQGLEFLIYFQGNSAPDKSGLPSDRFSAERTGGSVSTLTIQRTQQEDSAVYLCASSARLAGGSYNEQFFGPGTRLTVL.

The chain is built from TRBV2 and TRBJ2-1; possible D gene TRBD1, 5 bases. Germline V CDR1 and CDR2: SNHLY, FYNNEI. The V gene lost 6 bases and the J gene lost 2 bases, with 17 bases spanning the gap. This CDR3 is built from 16 residues. As DNA, the CDR3 is TGTGCCAGCAGCCCCCTAAGGGGCTTGGCCTACAATGAGCAGTTCTTC. This sequence encodes CASSPLRGLAYNEQFF.

The J gene is TRBJ2-7, the V gene TRBV9; the D gene is possibly TRBD2 (7 bases). V lost 0 bases and J lost 4, with 11 bases in between. This CDR3 has 14 residues. Germline V CDR1 and CDR2: SGDLS, YYNGEE. In DNA form, the CDR3 reads TGTGCCAGCAGCGTAGCGGGGGGCGAATACGAGCAGTACTTC. Translating it yields CASSVAGGEYEQYF.

The chain joins TRBV28 to TRBJ1-3, with 8 bases that match TRBD1. Trimming at V came to 6 bases and at J to 2 bases, leaving 3 bases not matched to a gene. The CDR3 contains 14 residues. Germline CDR1 MDHEN, CDR2 SYDVKM. The DNA of the CDR3 is TGTGCCAGCAGATTGACAGGGGCTGGAAACACCATATATTTT. This gives the protein CASRLTGAGNTIYF.

This chain links TRBV27 with TRBJ1-1, with no clear D. Trimming left V 2 bases short and J 2 bases short, with 6 bases between. Per germline, CDR1 MNHEY and CDR2 SMNVEV (reference sequence). The CDR3 totals 13 residues. CDR3 in amino acids: CASSLMANTEAFF. CDR3 nucleotides: TGTGCCAGCAGTTTAATGGCCAACACTGAAGCTTTCTTT.

The genes are TRBV5-1 and TRBJ2-6; 7 nucleotides agree with TRBD1. The CDR3 length is 19 residues. Germline trimming cut 0 bases from V and 1 base from J; bases unmatched to any gene: 10. In germline, CDR1 is SGHRS, CDR2 YFSETQ. CDR3 sequence reads: CASSLAPGQRKSGANVLTF. CDR3 in DNA: TGCGCCAGCAGCTTGGCACCGGGACAGCGCAAATCTGGGGCCAACGTCCTGACTTTC.